This T cell receptor (beta chain) was sequenced for a study of T cells expressing NK-cell markers (dated by TCRdb to the early 2020s). With regard to the full study: TCR beta-chain repertoires were profiled in sorted CD3+CD56+NKG2C+, CD3+CD56+NKG2C- and CD3+CD56-NKG2C+ T-cell subsets from about 8 donors. All eight donors whose samples were sequenced were randomly selected healthy volunteers, three of them men and five women. Of the eight sequenced donors, seven were found to be HCMV-seropositive and one was found to be HCMV-seronegative. The libraries were sequenced on Illumina HiSeq 2000/2500, MiSeq or NextSeq, producing 2 x 150 bp reads. Paper-wide results and their limitations: Whether the expanded NKG2C-expressing T cell clones were specific for HCMV antigens was left unclear. In a handful of donors, the dominant CD3+CD56+NKG2C+ clonotypes were among the top 10 CD8+ clonotypes and accounted for about 1.0-8% of CD8+ T cells. Those dominant clonotypes were again the most abundant among CD3+CD56-NKG2C+ cells in several donors, at roughly 25-60.1%.

The instrument given in TCRdb is Illumina HiSeq 2000. The TCR beta cDNA libraries were made using 5'RACE template switching, a step that added both a universal primer site and unique molecular identifiers. cDNA synthesis was primed from the TCR beta constant segment, followed by two successive PCR amplification steps. Per the original workflow: MIGEC was used to demultiplex reads and group the reads by UMI, and MiTCR was used to assemble and quantify clonotypes. To remove erroneous sequences, TCR cDNA sequences were retained only when supported by two or more reads. The tcR package was used for downstream repertoire analysis, and clonotypes were matched across fractions by CDR3 nucleotide sequence plus V segment. VDJmatch was used to annotate antigen specificity against VDJdb, with one amino acid substitution allowed in CDR3. TCRdb reprocessed the sequencing reads and holds a single record per CDR3 protein sequence, with no DNA. The V and J calls reflect TCRdb's pipeline rather than the authors' work. This sample's listing comprises 250,000 or so distinct CDR3 sequences. The ten top clones hold roughly 4.2% of the sample.

The CDR3, from cysteine to phenylalanine, totals 16 residues. No DNA appears here. CDR1 and CDR2 (SGHTA, FQGNSA) derive from the germline V gene. Concerning this clonotype itself: Its antigen has not been determined.

A commercial ELISA kit detecting HCMV-specific IgG in serum was used to determine HCMV serostatus. Peripheral blood mononuclear cells were isolated from blood by Ficoll density gradient centrifugation. The material sequenced was blood T cells: a sorted CD56 or NKG2C T cell subset, CD4+ or CD8+ T cells, or bulk PBMC T cells (not recorded which). Recombination connected TRBV7-2 to TRBJ2-1; checking the TCRdb D call of TRBD2 is not possible without DNA. The clonotype was recovered from a woman aged 18 to 69 in good health. CDR3 loop: CASSFSGTSNYNEQFF. Reference TRBV7-2 and TRBJ2-1 proteins supply the regions before and after the CDR3; the full variable domain is: GAGVSQSPSNKVTEKGKDVELRCDPISGHTALYWYRQSLGQGLEFLIYFQGNSAPDKSGLPSDRFSAERTGGSVSTLTIQRTQQEDSAVYLCASSFSGTSNYNEQFFGPGTRLTVL.